Shown below are 30 T cell receptor beta chains from a single sample sequenced in a study of blood T cell repertoires in COVID-19. Method: immunoSEQ multiplex PCR; TCRdb's copy keeps in-frame clones and lacks some. The sample consists of approximately 350,000 clones, around 90% of them appearing once. What was sequenced was peripheral blood. All receptors come from a woman younger than 30 who had recovered from COVID-19.

The chain is built from TRBV6-1 and TRBJ2-7, with D maybe TRBD1 (5 bases). This CDR3 contains 13 residues. Per germline, CDR1 MNHNS and CDR2 SASEGT. V lost 3 bases to trimming and J lost 6 bases, with 12 bases between them. The CDR3 spells CASSESGLGEQYV. The DNA for the CDR3 is TGTGCCAGCAGTGAGTCAGGGTTGGGCGAGCAGTACGTC.

The chain uses TRBV7-2 and TRBJ2-3; 8 bases fit TRBD2. The CDR3 is 17 amino acids. V lost 5 bases, J lost 4 bases, and 14 bases stayed unmatched. Germline values: CDR1 SGHTA, CDR2 FQGNSA. The CDR3 DNA reads TGTGCCAGCAGCCCCCCCTCTACGGGAGGGATGGCAGATACGCAGTATTTT. Protein sequence: CASSPPSTGGMADTQYF.

The chain employs TRBV27 and TRBJ2-3, with 10 bases lining up with TRBD2. Trimming took 0 bases from V and 1 from J; bases not matched to a gene: 4. The CDR3 runs to 17 residues. Germline loops: CDR1 MNHEY, CDR2 SMNVEV (reference sequence). This CDR3 reads CASSLSFGTSGTDTQYF. The CDR3, as DNA: TGTGCCAGCAGTTTATCATTCGGGACTAGCGGCACAGATACGCAGTATTTT.

This sequence joins TRBV20-1 and TRBJ2-3; a weak D match, TRBD2 (6 bases). This CDR3 has 17 amino acids. CDR1 and CDR2 from the germline V gene are DFQATT and SNEGSKA (reference sequence). Trimming took 3 bases from V and 2 from J, leaving 21 bases between them. DNA of the CDR3: TGCAGTGCTAGTATCGGGTTCAGCGGGTCGTACACAGATACGCAGTATTTT. This codes for CSASIGFSGSYTDTQYF.

The chain has TRBV11-2 and TRBJ1-3, with D possibly TRBD1 on 5 matching bases. V lost 1 base and J 0 bases, leaving 10 bases between the germline ends. Germline values: CDR1 SGHAT, CDR2 FQNNGV. CDR3 size: 16 residues. CDR3 amino acids: CASSLVARGSGNTIYF. The DNA for the CDR3 is TGTGCCAGCAGCTTAGTGGCAAGGGGCTCTGGAAACACCATATATTTT.

The CDR3 DNA reads TGTGCCAGCAGCGAGGGGGGGCTGGGAGAAAAACTGTTTTTT. Amino acids: CASSEGGLGEKLFF. The chain joins TRBV9 to TRBJ1-4; the D gene is possibly TRBD1 (6 bases). Germline values: CDR1 SGDLS, CDR2 YYNGEE. CDR3 length: 14 amino acids. V lost 3 bases and J 8 bases, leaving 14 bases between the germline ends.

The chain joins TRBV6-1 to TRBJ2-1; D ambiguous. There are 16 residues in the CDR3. Trimming took off 4 bases at V and 0 bases at J, with 13 bases between the two ends. Germline CDR1 is MNHNS and CDR2 is SASEGT. In DNA, the CDR3 is TGTGCCAGCAGTGGCCCTGCGTCGAGCTCCTACAATGAGCAGTTCTTC. Protein sequence: CASSGPASSSYNEQFF.

This clone was seen only once. Different DNA sequences within this sample yield the same CDR3. The J gene is TRBJ1-1, the V gene TRBV27; D is unresolved. The CDR3 length is 14 residues. V was clipped by 3 bases and J by 5 bases, with 13 bases between them. CDR1 and CDR2 (germline): MNHEY, SMNVEV (reference sequence). This CDR3 reads CASSFRGGGTEAFF. The CDR3 DNA follows: TGTGCCAGCAGTTTCCGGGGAGGAGGTACTGAAGCTTTCTTT.

The V and J genes are TRBV10-3 and TRBJ2-1; 11 bases are a match to TRBD2. This CDR3 region has 15 residues. Germline lookup yields CDR1 ENHRY and CDR2 SYGVKD. J was trimmed by 4 bases and V by 6 bases; bases with no gene match: 5. The CDR3 spells CAIRATSGEYNEQFF. The CDR3 nucleotides are TGTGCCATCAGGGCGACTAGCGGGGAGTACAATGAGCAGTTCTTC.

This clone was observed once. Different DNA sequences within this sample yield the same CDR3. This chain joins TRBV2 and TRBJ2-6; the D is unclear. V dropped 4 bases and J dropped 0 bases, with 4 bases sitting between them. Germline-derived CDR1 and CDR2 are SNHLY and FYNNEI. The CDR3 loop spans 14 amino acids. The CDR3 loop is CASSGSSGANVLTF. In DNA form, the CDR3 reads TGTGCCAGCAGTGGGAGCTCTGGGGCCAACGTCCTGACTTTC.

The chain joins TRBV30 to TRBJ1-3; D not certain. The CDR3 extends over 13 amino acids. The germline V gene has CDR1 GTSNPN and CDR2 SVGIG (reference sequence). V gave up 0 bases and J gave up 3 bases, with 6 bases separating them. The CDR3 DNA reads TGTGCCTGGAGTGTAAACATTGGAAACACCATATATTTT. Protein product: CAWSVNIGNTIYF.

The rearrangement uses TRBV7-2 and TRBJ1-2; a weak D match, TRBD1 (5 bases). Trimming cost V 1 base and J 5 bases, with 11 bases left between them. The CDR3 runs to 14 residues. Germline V gives CDR1 SGHTA, CDR2 FQGNSA. CDR3 DNA: TGTGCCAGCAGCTTAGATGGGGCAGTTTATGGCTACACCTTC. Translation: CASSLDGAVYGYTF.

The chain carries TRBV18 and TRBJ2-5; 7 bases align to TRBD1. V gave up 3 bases and J gave up 7 bases; unmatched junction bases: 14. The germline gives CDR1 KGHSH, CDR2 LQKENI. CDR3 length equals 16 residues. The chain's CDR3 is CASSPLSGRGYGTQYF. The CDR3, as DNA: TGTGCCAGCTCACCCCTCTCTGGCAGGGGGTACGGGACCCAGTACTTC.

J is TRBJ2-2 and V is TRBV7-2; 8 bases are a match to TRBD2. V was clipped by 4 bases and J by 3 bases; unmatched bases: 10. CDR1 is SGHTA, CDR2 FQGNSA, per germline. The length of the CDR3 is 17 residues. CDR3 coding DNA: TGTGCCAGCAGCTGGGCCGGAGGACTAGCCCACACCGGGGAGCTGTTTTTT. Amino acids: CASSWAGGLAHTGELFF.

The chain employs TRBV5-6 and TRBJ1-1, with TRBD1 matching 7 bases. This CDR3 comprises 16 residues. Germline CDR1 reads SGHDT; CDR2 reads YYEEEE. V gave up 4 bases and J gave up 0 bases; unmatched junction bases: 9. CDR3: CASSDMDRLLNTEAFF. The CDR3 DNA reads as TGTGCCAGCAGCGACATGGACAGGCTACTGAACACTGAAGCTTTCTTT.

The rearrangement joins TRBV18 to TRBJ1-6; the D gene is possibly TRBD1 (5 bases). Germline V gene data show CDR1 as KGHSH and CDR2 as LQKENI. The CDR3 loop spans 15 amino acids. With 3 bases removed from V and 5 bases from J, the gap between germline ends came to 11 bases. This chain's CDR3 is CASSPFLRDNSPLHF. The CDR3 DNA follows: TGTGCCAGCTCACCTTTTCTCAGGGATAATTCACCCCTCCACTTT.

The chain has TRBV18 and TRBJ1-3; D call uncertain. The CDR3 loop spans 14 amino acids. V lost 6 bases and J 2 bases, leaving 11 bases between the germline ends. CDR1 and CDR2 (germline): KGHSH, LQKENI. CDR3 bases: TGTGCCAGCTCCGGCGGGAGGACTGGAAACACCATATATTTT. This codes for CASSGGRTGNTIYF.

V is TRBV18 and J is TRBJ1-3; no clear D gene. The CDR3 has 16 amino acids. V lost 6 bases, J lost 0 bases, and 15 bases lay in between. CDR1 KGHSH and CDR2 LQKENI come from the germline V gene. CDR3 DNA sequence: TGTGCCAGCTCTCCCGAGCCGCGGGCCTCTGGAAACACCATATATTTT. Translation: CASSPEPRASGNTIYF. The entire variable domain, with the rest obtained from reference TRBV18 and TRBJ1-3, is as follows: NAGVMQNPRHLVRRRGQEARLRCSPMKGHSHVYWYRQLPEEGLKFMVYLQKENIIDESGMPKERFSAEFPKEGPSILRIQQVVRGDSAAYFCASSPEPRASGNTIYFGEGSWLTVV.

This clone appeared once. The V gene is TRBV19, the J gene TRBJ1-5; D remains unclear. V was clipped by 1 base and J by 5 bases, with 9 bases between them. The CDR3 has 14 residues. Germline V lookup: CDR1 LNHDA, CDR2 SQIVND (reference sequence). CDR3 protein: CASSIGRLDQPQHF. The DNA of the CDR3 is TGTGCCAGTAGTATAGGCAGGTTAGATCAGCCCCAGCATTTT.

This clone has just one count. The chain uses TRBV29-1 and TRBJ2-1; 9 positions agree with TRBD2. Germline V gene data show CDR1 as SQVTM and CDR2 as ANQGSEA. The CDR3 is made up of 18 amino acids. The V segment lost 6 bases and the J segment 0 bases; nucleotides outside the gene matches: 15. CDR3 residues: CSVQLAGRLLSSYNEQFF. The CDR3 DNA reads as TGCAGCGTCCAACTAGCGGGTCGTCTCTTAAGCTCCTACAATGAGCAGTTCTTC.

This sequence joins TRBV3-1 (or the pseudogene TRBV3-2) and TRBJ2-7, with TRBD1 as a possible D gene (6 bases). Trimming took off 4 bases at V and 5 bases at J, with 15 bases between the two ends. The CDR3 extends over 14 amino acids. From germline, CDR1 is LGHDT and CDR2 YNNKEL (reference sequence). CDR3 nucleotides: TGTGCCAGCAGCCCCGGGACATTGAATAACGAGCAGTACGTC. Residues: CASSPGTLNNEQYV.

The rearrangement links TRBV6-2 or TRBV6-3 to TRBJ2-1; the match to TRBD2 covers 16 bases. Germline V gene lookup returns CDR1 MNHEY and CDR2 SVGEGT. Trimming removed 2 bases from V and 7 bases from J; junction bases left unmatched: 5. The CDR3 totals 17 residues. The CDR3 bases are TGTGCCAGCAGTTACCCGGGACTAGCGGGAGGGATAAATGAGCAGTTCTTC. This encodes CASSYPGLAGGINEQFF.

V usage is TRBV19 and J usage is TRBJ2-5, with D unresolved. CDR3 size: 12 residues. Germline CDR1 reads LNHDA; CDR2 reads SQIVND (reference sequence). Trimming took off 3 bases at V and 1 base at J, with 3 bases between the two ends. DNA for the CDR3: TGTGCCAGTAGTATTAGCCAAGAGACCCAGTACTTC. Its protein product is CASSISQETQYF.

The CDR3 sequence is CASSLRGRGVGYEQFF. The CDR3, as DNA: TGCGCCAGCAGCCTCCGCGGCAGGGGCGTGGGCTATGAGCAGTTCTTC. This sequence joins TRBV4-3 and TRBJ2-1; TRBD1 might be the D (6 bases). Germline V gene sequence: CDR1 LGHNA, CDR2 YSLEER. CDR3 length: 16 residues. Trimming stripped 4 bases from V and 8 bases from J, with 21 bases between.

This chain joins TRBV10-3 and TRBJ1-1; D gene unclear. Germline V gene sequence: CDR1 ENHRY, CDR2 SYGVKD. The V and J ends lost 6 bases and 1 base respectively, with 6 bases between them. CDR3 length: 12 amino acids. The DNA of the CDR3 is TGTGCCATCAGGGGGAGGAACACTGAAGCTTTCTTT. Its translation is CAIRGRNTEAFF.

The chain couples TRBV5-4 to TRBJ1-2; D is unclear. V gave up 0 bases and J gave up 8 bases, with 14 bases separating them. Germline CDR1 SGHNT, CDR2 YYREEE (reference sequence). The CDR3 runs to 14 residues. The CDR3 nucleotides are TGTGCCAGCAGCTTGGGCGGAAGTGCGAAGGGCTACACCTTC. As protein: CASSLGGSAKGYTF.

The chain links TRBV30 to TRBJ1-1; D gene ambiguous. V lost 0 bases and J lost 1, with 12 bases in between. Germline-derived CDR1 and CDR2 are GTSNPN and SVGIG (reference sequence). The length of the CDR3 is 15 residues. The DNA of the CDR3 is TGTGCCTGGAGTGTACAGCTCCTGCCGAACACTGAAGCTTTCTTT. It encodes CAWSVQLLPNTEAFF.

The chain has TRBV6-5 and TRBJ2-6; tentatively, D is TRBD2 (5 bases). Trimming shortened V by 3 bases and J by 6 bases, and 15 bases separated the two germline ends. Germline loops: CDR1 MNHEY, CDR2 SVGAGI. CDR3 length: 16 residues. The CDR3 bases are TGTGCCAGCAGTTATCGAGGGAGCTTCTCGGCCAACGTCCTGACTTTC. Its translation is CASSYRGSFSANVLTF.

This chain connects TRBV7-6 to TRBJ2-5, with TRBD2 matching over 7 bases. The CDR3 spans 15 residues. J was trimmed by 5 bases and V by 6 bases; bases with no gene match: 12. From germline, CDR1 is SGHVS and CDR2 FNYEAQ. CDR3 bases: TGTGCCAGCAGTACCCTCGGGGGGTCGGGGGAGACCCAGTACTTC. This translates into CASSTLGGSGETQYF. Filled out from reference TRBV7-6 and TRBJ2-5, the complete variable domain reads GAGVSQSPRYKVTKRGQDVALRCDPISGHVSLYWYRQALGQGPEFLTYFNYEAQQDKSGLPNDRFSAERPEGSISTLTIQRTEQRDSAMYRCASSTLGGSGETQYFGPGTRLLVL.

The chain uses TRBV5-6 and TRBJ2-5; 10 bases are a match to TRBD2. This CDR3 contains 15 residues. Germline lookup yields CDR1 SGHDT and CDR2 YYEEEE. V lost 3 bases and J lost 5; bases outside the gene matches: 7. CDR3 sequence (DNA): TGTGCCAGCAGCTCCGTAAGAGCGGGAGGGGAGACCCAGTACTTC. This gives the protein CASSSVRAGGETQYF.